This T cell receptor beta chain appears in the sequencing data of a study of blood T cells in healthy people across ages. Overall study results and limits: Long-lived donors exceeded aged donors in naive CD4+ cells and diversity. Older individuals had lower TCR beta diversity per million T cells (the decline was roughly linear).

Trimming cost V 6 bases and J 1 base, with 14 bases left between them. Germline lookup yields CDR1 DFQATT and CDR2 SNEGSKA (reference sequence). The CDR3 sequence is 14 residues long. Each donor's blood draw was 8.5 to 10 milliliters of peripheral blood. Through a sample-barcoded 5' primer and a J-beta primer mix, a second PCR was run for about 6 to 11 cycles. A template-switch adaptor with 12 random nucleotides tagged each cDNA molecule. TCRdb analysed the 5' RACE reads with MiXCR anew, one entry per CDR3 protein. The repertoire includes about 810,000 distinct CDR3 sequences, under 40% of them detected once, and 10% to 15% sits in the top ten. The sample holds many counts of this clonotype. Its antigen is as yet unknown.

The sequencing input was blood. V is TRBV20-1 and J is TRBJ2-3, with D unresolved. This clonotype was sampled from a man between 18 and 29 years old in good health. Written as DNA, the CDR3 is TGCAGTGCCGATGAGGACGGACGCACAGATACGCAGTATTTT. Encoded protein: CSADEDGRTDTQYF.